These 8 T cell receptor beta chains originate from one sample sequenced in a study of control samples from healthy donors and cancer patients (dated by TCRdb to 2019 to 2021). The method was the immunoSEQ multiplex PCR assay. TCRdb's version of the immuneACCESS table is confined to in-frame rearrangements and falls short of the full clone set. An unresolved V gene accounts for under half of the shortfall where checked; the remainder is of unknown origin. Across this sample there are around 76,000 clones, with 89% seen only once. Around a tenth of the sample rests with the top ten. Source material: PBMCs. The receptors stem from a woman aged 50 to 60 with colorectal cancer.

The chain employs TRBV6-4 and TRBJ1-1; maybe TRBD1 (6 bases). CDR3 length: 14 amino acids. V was clipped by 6 bases and J by 0 bases, with 11 bases between them. Germline lookup yields CDR1 MRHNA and CDR2 SNTAGT. The CDR3 is CASSGQSMNTEAFF. The CDR3 coding sequence is TGTGCCAGCAGCGGACAGTCAATGAACACTGAAGCTTTCTTT.

This clone was counted a few times. The CDR3 region has the DNA TGCGCCAGCAGTCCCATCCCTCAGACAGGCTGGGATGAGCAGTTCTTC. It encodes CASSPIPQTGWDEQFF. This chain connects TRBV10-2 to TRBJ2-1; possible D gene TRBD1, 6 bases. Germline V gene sequence: CDR1 WSHSY, CDR2 SAAADI. Trimming left V 5 bases short and J 8 bases short, with 22 bases between. This CDR3 has 16 residues.

The chain carries TRBV6-2 or TRBV6-3 and TRBJ2-5; D assignment may be TRBD1 or TRBD2 (5 bases each). Trimming stripped 5 bases from V and 5 bases from J, with 18 bases between. The CDR3 is 15 amino acids. Germline V CDR1 and CDR2: MNHEY, SVGEGT. CDR3 coding DNA: TGTGCCAGCAGTACCGGGACCGGACTCGGGGAGACCCAGTACTTC. Amino acids: CASSTGTGLGETQYF.

The chain is built from TRBV5-8 and TRBJ2-5, with TRBD2 matching over 7 bases. CDR3 size: 14 residues. The V segment lost 9 bases and the J segment 5 bases; nucleotides outside the gene matches: 13. Germline V gives CDR1 SGHTS, CDR2 YDEGEE. Here the CDR3 reads CATLSGDPQETQYF. CDR3 coding DNA: TGTGCCACCCTCAGCGGGGATCCCCAGGAGACCCAGTACTTC.

The chain uses TRBV6-5 and TRBJ2-2, with a weak D call TRBD1 (6 bases). The CDR3 is made up of 14 amino acids. Trimming left V 6 bases short and J 5 bases short, with 13 bases between. CDR1 and CDR2 (germline): MNHEY, SVGAGI. The DNA for the CDR3 is TGTGCCAGCAGACCCGACAGGAATACCGGGGAGCTGTTTTTT. Its translation is CASRPDRNTGELFF.

The chain combines TRBV6-2 or TRBV6-3 with TRBJ1-3; TRBD1 aligns across 9 bases. J gave up 4 bases and V 5 bases, and 3 bases lay outside the gene matches. The germline CDR1 and CDR2 sequences are MNHEY and SVGEGT. CDR3 length: 14 amino acids. CDR3 residues: CASSTGTGGNTIYF. The CDR3 bases are TGTGCCAGCAGTACCGGGACAGGGGGAAACACCATATATTTT.

V is TRBV5-1 and J is TRBJ2-1; D is tentatively TRBD1 or TRBD2 (5 bases each). The CDR3 loop spans 13 amino acids. The germline V gene encodes CDR1 SGHRS and CDR2 YFSETQ. Between the trimmed V and J ends, which lost 4 bases and 6 bases, there was a span of 11 bases. Here the CDR3 reads CASSLGTANEQFF. CDR3 sequence (DNA): TGCGCCAGCAGCCTCGGGACCGCCAATGAGCAGTTCTTC.

The chain combines TRBV5-8 with TRBJ1-2; a possible D gene is TRBD1 (5 bases). The germline gives CDR1 SGHTS, CDR2 YDEGEE. The CDR3 is made up of 15 amino acids. Trimming stripped 4 bases from V and 2 bases from J, with 15 bases between. CDR3 sequence: CASSLGAFANYGYTF. As DNA, the CDR3 is TGTGCCAGCAGCCTCGGGGCGTTCGCAAACTATGGCTACACCTTC.